This TCR beta chain was identified in a study of tumor and adjacent non-tumor tissue in lung cancer. The library came from three nested PCR rounds adapted from ARM-PCR protocols. Each CDR3 protein is one row after TCRdb ran MiXCR on the multiplex PCR reads. The sample shows 85,000 to 130,000 distinct CDR3 sequences, roughly two thirds of them seen only once. No cell sorting was done before RNA was extracted from the tissue. Distant lung tissue was collected more than 3 cm away from the tumor edge. Between August and November 2014, newly diagnosed, chemotherapy-naive lung cancer patients underwent thoracic surgery in China. Concerning this clonotype: At one end, the junction sequence differs from germline, possibly due to a read error.

This receptor was taken from a man aged 30 to 39 with non-small cell lung cancer. Sample: distant non-tumor lung tissue.

The CDR3 is CAGSPLSQQDYAAKNIQYF. CDR3 DNA sequence: TGCGCCGGCAGCCCCCTATCCCAGCAGGATTATGCAGCCAAAAACATTCAGTACTTC. The chain employs TRBV4-1 and TRBJ2-4; D remains ambiguous. The CDR3 has 19 amino acids. The germline V gene encodes CDR1 MGHRA and CDR2 YSYEKL.